This note documents a single T cell receptor (beta chain) sequence. The data stem from a study of cytomegalovirus exposure and HLA in healthy donors. Here immunoSEQ multiplex PCR was the method, and the copy in TCRdb shows in-frame clones only, minus some. The sample includes about 110,000 clones, about 88% of them seen just once. The CDR3 length is 14 residues. Germline assignment: CDR1 SEHNR and CDR2 FQNEAQ (reference sequence). Trimming removed 5 bases at V and 3 bases at J, with 11 bases between. The sequenced material came from PBMCs. The source of this sequence is a woman between 18 and 29 years old in good health and CMV-seropositive. The V call is TRBV7-9, the J call TRBJ2-1, with TRBD2 as a possible D gene (5 bases). This CDR3 is CASSQMGSYNEQFF. The CDR3 DNA reads TGTGCCAGCAGCCAAATGGGGAGCTACAATGAGCAGTTCTTC.